The T cell receptor (beta chain) under discussion was sequenced for a study of molecular identifiers for immune sequencing clone quantification (dated by TCRdb to the late 2010s). Notes on the research overall: For a replicate experiment, RNA from roughly 21,000 or 96,000 naive CD8 T cells was divided into five aliquots, and four of the five aliquots were sequenced. CD8 T cells were used in a methods study to benchmark molecular-identifier clustering-based TCR repertoire sequencing (MIDCIRS) and TCR RNA copy counting.

To prepare the library, PCR was applied. Data came from an Illumina HiSeq 4000. Bulk TCR libraries were made following a previously described method, with the TCR primers given in Table S5. Purification of total RNA was performed with the Qiagen AllPrep DNA/RNA kit. Before any analysis, reads coming from multiple sequencing runs of the same library were combined into one pool. For the original study's pipeline: Reads were retained only if an exact TCR constant sequence was present, and the retained reads were trimmed to 150 nt and grouped according to their 12-nt molecular barcodes. Reads within each barcode group were sub-clustered using a 15% Levenshtein threshold, and quality-weighted consensus sequences were constructed for each RNA molecule. Non-functional sequences were discarded, and so were lower-count sequences lying one edit away from another sequence. On the basis of fitting two negative binomial distributions, barcode sub-clusters with fewer than 20% of the maximum read count were discarded. In-frame beta chains were kept once TCRdb had trimmed the public reads at Q25 with fastp and called clones with MiXCR. Identical CDR3 proteins give one entry, which carries the most common genes and DNA. It is TCRdb's table, rather than the study itself, that gives the V and J calls and clone size. The sample data list 300,000 to 400,000 distinct CDR3 sequences, and over 20% of these were observed just once. Clones ranked in the top ten supply roughly 0.86% of the sample.

On the study overall, not on this receptor specifically: Modeling indicated roughly 3.2 TCR RNA copies recovered per cell, compared with 7.5 to 10 by digital PCR, which implies a capture efficiency of around 30%. Spiked-in Jurkat TCR RNA equal to a single cell's worth was reported to be detectable even within 1,200,000 naive CD8 T cells. Highly expanded clone sizes could be underestimated because identical TCR molecules may share a barcode. In CMV-specific effector cells, clones with more than 20 RNA copies contained over 97% of molecules, whereas in naive cells such clones contained under 1% of molecules. When barcode sub-clustering was omitted, TCR diversity was inflated by chimeric consensus sequences, with chimeras reaching as high as 47%. Spiked-in Jurkat TCR RNA (about ten copies' worth), which is not part of the donor repertoire, was contained in the naive libraries.

Libraries of naive CD8 T cells were generated from approximately 20,000 to 1,000,000 sorted cells, with 10%, 30% or 50% of the purified RNA used. Naive CD8 T cells were FACS-sorted as CD8+CD4-CCR7+CD45RA+ on a BD FACSAria II into RLT Plus buffer. To test detection sensitivity, Jurkat RNA equivalent to about eleven TCR copies was spiked into samples of about 19,000-1,000,000 naive CD8 T cells. CD8 T cells were enriched with RosetteSep CD8+ T Cell Enrichment Cocktail and Ficoll-Paque, followed by ACK red cell lysis. Worth noting for this clonotype: What this receptor recognizes is not known. This may stem from a read error, because a much larger clone lies one nucleotide away.

From cysteine to phenylalanine, the CDR3 is 13 amino acids long. Only the CDR3 DNA stays, 39 bases, in frame from base 1. The germline V gene (reference sequence) supplies CDR1 DFQATT and CDR2 SNEGSKA. Trimmed from V: 0 bases; trimmed from J: 7 bases; junction bases lacking a gene match: 6. Sequences were obtained from naive CD8+ T cells from blood, with Jurkat cell RNA spiked in. The cell subset or site label here, explained by the study, means: FACS-sorted CD8+CD4-CCR7+CD45RA+ naive T cells. The chain links TRBV20-1 with TRBJ2-7, and 7 junctional nucleotides match TRBD2. This TCR was recovered from a human donor in good health. Some libraries in this study had Jurkat cell RNA spiked in. The DNA sequence is as follows: TGCAGTGCTAGAGATCTACTAGCGTGGGAGCAGTACTTC. The translation is CSARDLLAWEQYF.